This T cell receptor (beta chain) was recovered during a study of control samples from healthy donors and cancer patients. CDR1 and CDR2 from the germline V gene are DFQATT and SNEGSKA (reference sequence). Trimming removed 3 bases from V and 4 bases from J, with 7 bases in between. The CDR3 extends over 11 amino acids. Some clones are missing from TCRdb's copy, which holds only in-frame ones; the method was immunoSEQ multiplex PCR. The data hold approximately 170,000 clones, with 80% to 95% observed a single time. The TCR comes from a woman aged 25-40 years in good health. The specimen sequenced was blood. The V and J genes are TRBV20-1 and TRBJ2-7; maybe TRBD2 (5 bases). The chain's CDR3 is CSASQRYEQYF. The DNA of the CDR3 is TGCAGTGCTAGTCAGCGGTACGAGCAGTACTTC.